This T cell receptor beta chain derives from a study of human T cells and chemical hapten exposure. Turning to the study itself: Minor volume differences among pooled libraries chiefly drove per-sample TCR yield variation. Study-wide findings and caveats: The number of TCRs over 1 in 1000 frequency stayed unchanged after DPC.

Germline CDR1 is KGHDR and CDR2 is SFDVKD. The CDR3 is made up of 13 amino acids. Between the trimmed V and J ends, which lost 6 bases and 0 bases, there was a span of 8 bases. Attachment of unique molecular identifiers to individual cDNA molecules was performed in the library. TCRdb independently ran MiXCR on the RACE reads; one entry per CDR3 protein. In the table there are 180,000 or so distinct CDR3 sequences, under 25% of which are singletons. This clonotype was detected only a few times. Its antigen is unidentified. As to time point: patch test 3, about 24 weeks after DPC sensitization. Described treatment: therapeutic diphenylcyclopropenone sensitization with weekly scalp DPC. Donors were 18 to 70-year-old alopecia patients suitable for DPC.

The J gene is TRBJ2-7, the V gene TRBV24-1; D remains unclear. The input for sequencing was whole blood, taken in connection with sensitization to the hapten diphenylcyclopropenone (DPC). The sequence came from a woman aged 40 to 55 with alopecia areata. Some clones in this sample may be carry-over from other donors' samples. The CDR3 DNA is TGTGCCACCAGTCGGCAGGACTCCTACGAGCAGTACTTC. It encodes CATSRQDSYEQYF.